Below are 11 T cell receptor beta chains sequenced from a single sample in a study of blood T cell repertoires in COVID-19. TCRdb's copy holds only in-frame clones and misses some; the assay was immunoSEQ multiplex PCR. This sample has 270,000 or so clones; about 90% occur once, and the top ten carry roughly 2%. The sample comprised peripheral blood. The origin of the receptors is a woman aged 55-69 years with COVID-19, enrolled during active disease.

The J gene is TRBJ1-1, the V gene TRBV6-2 or TRBV6-3, with 8 bases lining up with TRBD1. The length of the CDR3 is 17 residues. J was trimmed by 1 base and V by 2 bases; bases with no gene match: 9. Per the germline V gene, CDR1 is MNHEY and CDR2 is SVGEGT. The CDR3 DNA reads as TGTGCCAGCAGTTACCACAAGCGGACAGGGAGGAACACTGAAGCTTTCTTT. This gives the protein CASSYHKRTGRNTEAFF.

This chain connects TRBV7-2 to TRBJ2-7, with TRBD1 identical over 8 bases. This CDR3 contains 15 residues. Germline CDR1 and CDR2: SGHTA and FQGNSA. The V and J ends lost 6 bases and 3 bases, in that order; junction bases with no gene match: 10. The CDR3 region has the DNA TGTGCCAGCAGTTTTACAGGGGGGCCGAACTACGAGCAGTACTTC. It yields the protein CASSFTGGPNYEQYF. Variable domain in full (rest from reference TRBV7-2 and TRBJ2-7): GAGVSQSPSNKVTEKGKDVELRCDPISGHTALYWYRQSLGQGLEFLIYFQGNSAPDKSGLPSDRFSAERTGGSVSTLTIQRTQQEDSAVYLCASSFTGGPNYEQYFGPGTRLTVT.

The rearrangement joins TRBV5-4 to TRBJ2-1, with 12 bases that match TRBD2. This CDR3 spans 17 amino acids. J lost 4 bases, V lost 0 bases, and 5 bases had no gene match. Germline values: CDR1 SGHNT, CDR2 YYREEE (reference sequence). This CDR3 is CASSLVGLAGKYNEQFF. The DNA for the CDR3 is TGTGCCAGCAGCTTGGTTGGACTAGCGGGGAAATACAATGAGCAGTTCTTC.

The V gene is TRBV6-2 or TRBV6-3, the J gene TRBJ1-2, with 8 bases fitting TRBD1. Germline V gives CDR1 MNHEY, CDR2 SVGEGT. V gave up 2 bases and J gave up 2 bases; unmatched junction bases: 13. There are 18 residues in the CDR3. The CDR3 loop is CASSYPPGTGLANYGYTF. The CDR3 DNA reads as TGTGCCAGCAGTTACCCTCCCGGGACAGGCCTTGCGAACTATGGCTACACCTTC.

The rearrangement uses TRBV9 and TRBJ2-7; 7 bases line up with TRBD1. The length of the CDR3 is 17 residues. Looked up from germline, CDR1 is SGDLS and CDR2 is YYNGEE. The V and J ends lost 0 bases and 2 bases, in that order; junction bases with no gene match: 11. The CDR3 loop is CASSVEERDSGAYEQYF. The CDR3 nucleotides are TGTGCCAGCAGCGTAGAAGAAAGGGACAGTGGAGCCTACGAGCAGTACTTC.

J is TRBJ2-7 and V is TRBV7-2; no firm D call. The V and J ends lost 3 bases and 4 bases respectively, with 7 bases between them. This CDR3 region has 12 residues. CDR1 SGHTA and CDR2 FQGNSA come from the germline V gene. The CDR3 loop reads CASSLRPYEQYF. In DNA form, the CDR3 reads TGTGCCAGCAGCTTGAGGCCTTACGAGCAGTACTTC.

This chain links TRBV10-1 with TRBJ1-1; 8 bases line up with TRBD1. The CDR3 totals 15 residues. CDR1 and CDR2 from the germline V gene are WNHNN and SYGVQD (reference sequence). After removal of 7 bases from V and 0 bases from J, the junction contained 7 bases not matched to a gene. The CDR3 loop reads CASTDRGIMNTEAFF. In DNA, the CDR3 is TGCGCCAGCACTGACAGGGGAATAATGAACACTGAAGCTTTCTTT.

The J gene is TRBJ1-4, the V gene TRBV7-2; the match to TRBD1 covers 7 bases. J gave up 6 bases and V 5 bases, and 6 bases lay outside the gene matches. This CDR3 region has 14 residues. The germline V gene has CDR1 SGHTA and CDR2 FQGNSA. DNA for the CDR3: TGTGCCAGCAGCACAACAGGGGAACATGAAAAACTGTTTTTT. This encodes CASSTTGEHEKLFF.

The chain combines TRBV30 with TRBJ1-3; D is perhaps TRBD1 (5 bases). The CDR3 extends over 12 amino acids. V gave up 5 bases and J gave up 0 bases, with 5 bases separating them. Germline V gives CDR1 GTSNPN, CDR2 SVGIG (reference sequence). The CDR3 nucleotides read TGTGCCTGGGACAGCTCTGGAAACACCATATATTTT. As protein: CAWDSSGNTIYF.

This clone appeared a single time. The chain links TRBV7-2 to TRBJ1-1; 7 bases line up with TRBD1. Trimming cost V 5 bases and J 1 base; bases outside gene matches: 10. Germline lookup yields CDR1 SGHTA and CDR2 FQGNSA. The CDR3 totals 16 residues. CDR3 bases: TGTGCCAGCAGCGCGCCTCAGGGGGTGAGGAACACTGAAGCTTTCTTT. This encodes CASSAPQGVRNTEAFF.

The rearrangement links TRBV13 to TRBJ1-1; no clear D. V was trimmed by 1 base and J by 0 bases, leaving 3 bases between them. The CDR3 is 13 amino acids. Germline CDR1 is PRHDT and CDR2 is FYEKMQ (reference sequence). Here the CDR3 reads CASSLAVNTEAFF. The CDR3 DNA sequence: TGTGCCAGCAGCTTAGCAGTGAACACTGAAGCTTTCTTT.